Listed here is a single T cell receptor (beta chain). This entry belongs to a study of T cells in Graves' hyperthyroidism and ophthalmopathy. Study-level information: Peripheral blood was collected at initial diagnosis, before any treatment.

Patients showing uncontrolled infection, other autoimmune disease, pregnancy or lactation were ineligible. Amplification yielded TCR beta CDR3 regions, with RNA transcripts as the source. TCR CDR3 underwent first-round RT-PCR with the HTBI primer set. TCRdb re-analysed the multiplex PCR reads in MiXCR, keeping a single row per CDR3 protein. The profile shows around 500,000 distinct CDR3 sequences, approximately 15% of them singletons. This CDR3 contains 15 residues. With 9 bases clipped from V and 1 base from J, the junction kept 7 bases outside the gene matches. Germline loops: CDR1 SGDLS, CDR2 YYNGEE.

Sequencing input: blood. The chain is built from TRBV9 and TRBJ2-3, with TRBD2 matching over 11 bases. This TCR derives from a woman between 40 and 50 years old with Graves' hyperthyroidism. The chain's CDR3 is CANHIAGGGTDTQYF. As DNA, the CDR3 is TGTGCCAACCATATAGCGGGAGGGGGCACAGATACGCAGTATTTT.